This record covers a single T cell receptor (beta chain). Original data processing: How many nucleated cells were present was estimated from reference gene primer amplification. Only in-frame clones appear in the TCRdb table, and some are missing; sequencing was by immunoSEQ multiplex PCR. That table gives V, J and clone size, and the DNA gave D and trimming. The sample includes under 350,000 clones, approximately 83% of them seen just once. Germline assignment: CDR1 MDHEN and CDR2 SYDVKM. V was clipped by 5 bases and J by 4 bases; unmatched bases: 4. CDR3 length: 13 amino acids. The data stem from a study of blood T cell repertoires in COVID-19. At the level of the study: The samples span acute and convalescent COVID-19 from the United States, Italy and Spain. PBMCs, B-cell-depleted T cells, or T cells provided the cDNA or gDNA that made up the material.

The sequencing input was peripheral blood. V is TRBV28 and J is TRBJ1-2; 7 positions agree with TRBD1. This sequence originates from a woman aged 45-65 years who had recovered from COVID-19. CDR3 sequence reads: CASSPDRSYGYTF. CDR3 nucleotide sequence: TGTGCCAGCAGTCCGGACAGGTCCTATGGCTACACCTTC.